This T cell receptor (beta chain) was recorded in a study of PD-L1 blockade in urothelial cancer. Background on the study: Atezolizumab (1,200 mg intravenously every 3 weeks) began in the mid-2010s for patients. Median T cell yield per blood sample was over 140,000 cells. Investigators checked blood 3 weeks (second dose) and 6 weeks after treatment start.

Libraries were prepared by immunoSEQ multiplex PCR; TCRdb keeps only in-frame clonotypes and omits some of them. The sample holds just over 35,000 clones; approximately 88% are singletons and the top ten take 8% to 11%. Time point of the sample: peripheral blood 6 weeks after treatment start. Patients had locally advanced or metastatic urothelial carcinoma. V lost 5 bases, J lost 4 bases, and 5 bases stayed unmatched. The CDR3 is made up of 15 amino acids. Germline CDR1 MNHEY, CDR2 SMNVEV (reference sequence). This clone was counted only a few times. The material was PBMCs, obtained around atezolizumab (anti-PD-L1) treatment. The origin of this receptor is a man in his forties with urothelial cancer. The chain recombines TRBV27 with TRBJ2-7; 13 positions match TRBD2. The CDR3 is CASSQGLAGSYEQYF. DNA for the CDR3: TGTGCCAGCAGTCAGGGACTAGCGGGATCGTACGAGCAGTACTTC.